This T cell receptor beta chain was sequenced during a study of beta chain features in type 1 diabetes. Findings and limits, study-wide: The cDNA sequencing approach could over-represent high-TCR-expressing cells. In the patient group, naive, central memory and Treg TCRB repertoires seemed more alike than in the healthy donor group. Type 1 diabetes patients showed fewer insertions and more deletions at VDJ junctions.

About 120 mL of blood, on average, came from one heparinised draw per donor. Remarks on this clone: The antigen remains unidentified.

Reverse transcription of all isolated RNA meant that expressed TCRB transcripts were sequenced. The repertoire was sequenced with immunoSEQ multiplex PCR; TCRdb's copy has only in-frame clones and lacks some. The data contain hundreds of thousands of clones, about 63% of them singletons. J lost 0 bases, V lost 7 bases, and 8 bases had no gene match. This CDR3 comprises 15 residues. Germline CDR1 SQVTM, CDR2 ANQGSEA. The chain has TRBV29-1 and TRBJ2-3; 9 nucleotides align to TRBD2. The source of this sequence is a man under 40 in good health. The sample comprised naive CD4+ T cells from blood. CDR3 coding DNA: TGCAGCGCAAAGACTAGCGGAGCTAGCACAGATACGCAGTATTTT. Its protein is CSAKTSGASTDTQYF.